These 11 T cell receptor beta chains were sequenced from one sample in a study of PD-1 blockade in mismatch repair-deficient tumors. Using immunoSEQ multiplex PCR, the repertoire was profiled, and TCRdb retains in-frame clones only, with some absent. Among approximately 50,000 clones listed, approximately 80% were seen once. Sequencing was performed on peripheral blood, taken 4 weeks after starting pembrolizumab. The source is an adult with mismatch repair-deficient cancer.

V and J are TRBV27 and TRBJ2-1; TRBD2 agrees at 9 bases. Germline V gene lookup returns CDR1 MNHEY and CDR2 SMNVEV (reference sequence). The CDR3 loop spans 14 amino acids. V trimming: 8 bases; J trimming: 9 bases; junction bases outside the gene matches: 11. CDR3 in DNA: TGTGCCAGCGGTGAGTTAGCGGGAGATTTTGAGCAGTTCTTC. Residues: CASGELAGDFEQFF.

The chain carries TRBV5-4 and TRBJ2-5; 8 nucleotides line up with TRBD2. The CDR3 runs to 13 residues. Germline CDR1 reads SGHNT; CDR2 reads YYREEE (reference sequence). V lost 9 bases to trimming and J lost 2 bases; unmatched junction nucleotides: 6. The CDR3 region is CATEGGRQETQYF. CDR3 sequence (DNA): TGTGCCACCGAGGGCGGGAGGCAAGAGACCCAGTACTTC.

The genes are TRBV7-3 and TRBJ2-3, with 10 bases lining up with TRBD2. With 5 bases clipped from V and 6 bases from J, the junction kept 8 bases outside the gene matches. The CDR3 length is 15 residues. Germline assignment: CDR1 SGHTA and CDR2 FQGTGA. As DNA, the CDR3 is TGTGCCAGCAGCCCATCACTAGCGGGGAGCGATACGCAGTATTTT. Its protein product is CASSPSLAGSDTQYF.

The chain recombines TRBV18 with TRBJ2-7, with 9 nucleotides matching TRBD1. The CDR3 runs to 15 residues. The germline CDR1 and CDR2 sequences are KGHSH and LQKENI. With V trimmed by 6 bases and J by 2 bases, 8 bases remained unmatched. The CDR3 nucleotides are TGTGCCAGCTCCCGGGACAGGGAAACTCCCTACGAGCAGTACTTC. Translated: CASSRDRETPYEQYF.

The chain couples TRBV5-6 to TRBJ2-7; 15 nucleotides line up with TRBD2. CDR1 and CDR2 from the germline V gene are SGHDT and YYEEEE. CDR3 length: 19 amino acids. The V segment lost 4 bases and the J segment 6 bases; nucleotides outside the gene matches: 17. CDR3 nucleotides: TGTGCCAGCAGCACCTCTGGACTAGCGGGAGGGCCTAAGGTCGCCGAGCAGTACTTC. This gives the protein CASSTSGLAGGPKVAEQYF.

The V gene is TRBV5-4, the J gene TRBJ1-1, with unresolved D. Germline V lookup: CDR1 SGHNT, CDR2 YYREEE (reference sequence). V lost 6 bases and J lost 1, with 16 bases in between. The CDR3 length is 15 residues. Written as DNA, the CDR3 is TGTGCCAGCAACCTGGACGGGCGACCGAACACTGAAGCTTTCTTT. Its translation: CASNLDGRPNTEAFF.

The chain has TRBV11-2 and TRBJ2-3; TRBD1 aligns across 9 bases. The germline V gene has CDR1 SGHAT and CDR2 FQNNGV. This CDR3 region has 16 residues. With V trimmed by 0 bases and J by 3 bases, 4 bases remained unmatched. CDR3 amino acids: CASSLDSGTGTDTQYF. DNA for the CDR3: TGTGCCAGCAGCTTAGATTCCGGGACAGGGACAGATACGCAGTATTTT.

The chain couples TRBV10-3 to TRBJ2-7; possibly TRBD2 for D (6 bases). The germline V and J ends were trimmed by 0 bases and 2 bases, with 11 bases remaining between them. Germline loops: CDR1 ENHRY, CDR2 SYGVKD. CDR3 size: 15 residues. The CDR3 is CAISESFGTAYEQYF. The CDR3 coding sequence is TGTGCCATCAGTGAGTCTTTCGGGACTGCCTACGAGCAGTACTTC.

The chain links TRBV2 to TRBJ2-3, with D perhaps TRBD1 (5 bases). Germline lookup yields CDR1 SNHLY and CDR2 FYNNEI. The V end was cut by 1 base, the J end by 14 bases, with 10 bases between. This CDR3 is 11 amino acids long. The CDR3 reads CASSEGGPAYF. In DNA form, the CDR3 reads TGTGCCAGCAGTGAAGGGGGCCCCGCGTATTTT. Full variable domain (rest looked up from reference TRBV2 and TRBJ2-3): EPEVTQTPSHQVTQMGQEVILRCVPISNHLYFYWYRQILGQKVEFLVSFYNNEISEKSEIFDDQFSVERPDGSNFTLKIRSTKLEDSAMYFCASSEGGPAYFGPGTRLTVL.

The chain links TRBV13 to TRBJ2-2; 7 bases map to TRBD2. With 6 bases clipped from V and 3 bases from J, the junction kept 10 bases outside the gene matches. Germline V gene lookup returns CDR1 PRHDT and CDR2 FYEKMQ (reference sequence). CDR3 size: 16 residues. The CDR3 DNA sequence: TGTGCCAGCAGAGGGCGGGAGCGGAGTTACACCGGGGAGCTGTTTTTT. This sequence encodes CASRGRERSYTGELFF.

The chain employs TRBV4-2 and TRBJ2-7, with unresolved D. CDR1 is LGHNA, CDR2 YNFKEQ, per germline. The CDR3 spans 15 residues. V was trimmed by 4 bases and J by 0 bases, leaving 13 bases between them. As DNA, the CDR3 is TGTGCCAGCAGCCTCCGTCCGGGTAACTCCTACGAGCAGTACTTC. Translating gives CASSLRPGNSYEQYF.